This T cell receptor (beta chain) was recovered during a study of blood T cell repertoires in COVID-19. The assay was immunoSEQ multiplex PCR, and TCRdb's table has in-frame clones only and misses some. The table has 250,000 to 350,000 clones, 85% to 90% seen once; the top ten hold about 10%. Remarks on this clone: Compared with germline, one end of the junction differs, possibly owing to a read error.

The CDR3 spans 11 residues. CDR1 and CDR2 (germline): LGHDT, YNNKEL (reference sequence). The V gene is TRBV3-1 (or the pseudogene TRBV3-2), the J gene TRBJ2-7; D may be TRBD2 (6 bases). This TCR was recovered from a woman younger than 35 who had recovered from COVID-19. Sequenced material: PBMCs or T cells enriched from blood (not recorded which). CDR3 amino acids: CASSQRTSPPF. CDR3 coding DNA: TGTGCCAGCAGCCAACGTACTAGCCCCCCCTTC.